The rows below give T cell receptor beta chains drawn from one sample of a study of blood T cell repertoires in COVID-19. TCRdb keeps only in-frame clones here, not all; method: immunoSEQ multiplex PCR. The data show around 58,000 clones, 65% to 90% seen once. What was sequenced was peripheral blood. These receptor sequences come from a human donor in a cohort sampled during active COVID-19. CDR3s include the opening cysteine and the closing phenylalanine or tryptophan. Each record gives: V gene, D gene, clone size, J gene, CDR3 DNA, CDR3 protein. The D gene is left open where the match is weak. Some rows have no size entry. The others give once, few or many, or a class for an expanded clone.

v_call: TRBV5-3
d_call: TRBD2
clone_size: -
j_call: TRBJ2-7
cdr3_nt: TGTGCCAGAAGTCCTTTATCGGGGGGACTAACCTACGAGCAGTACTTC
cdr3_aa: CARSPLSGGLTYEQYF

v_call: TRBV2
d_call: TRBD1
clone_size: -
j_call: TRBJ1-5
cdr3_nt: TGTGCCAGCAGAACCGGGACAGGGGGTTGGCAGCCCCAGCATTTT
cdr3_aa: CASRTGTGGWQPQHF

v_call: TRBV11-2
d_call: -
clone_size: -
j_call: TRBJ2-3
cdr3_nt: TGTGCCAGCAGCTTAAGGGTCCGCGGGACTGGCACAGATACGCAGTATTTT
cdr3_aa: CASSLRVRGTGTDTQYF

v_call: TRBV5-1
d_call: -
clone_size: -
j_call: TRBJ2-1
cdr3_nt: TGCGCCAGCACGGCGGAACTAGTCGGTTACAATGAGCAGTTCTTC
cdr3_aa: CASTAELVGYNEQFF

v_call: TRBV25-1
d_call: TRBD2
clone_size: -
j_call: TRBJ2-2
cdr3_nt: TGTGCCAGCAGCCTGACTAGCGGGGGGAACACCGGGGAGCTGTTTTTT
cdr3_aa: CASSLTSGGNTGELFF

v_call: TRBV18
d_call: -
clone_size: -
j_call: TRBJ1-2
cdr3_nt: TGTGCCAGCTCACCGGGGGCCGGAAACTTTAACTATGGCTACACCTTC
cdr3_aa: CASSPGAGNFNYGYTF

v_call: TRBV18
d_call: TRBD1
clone_size: -
j_call: TRBJ2-1
cdr3_nt: TGTGCCAGCTCCCCCCAAAACGACAGGGGGAATGAGCAGTTCTTC
cdr3_aa: CASSPQNDRGNEQFF

v_call: TRBV18
d_call: TRBD1
clone_size: few
j_call: TRBJ2-5
cdr3_nt: TGTGCCAGCTCACCAGGGACAGGGGACGCGACGACCCAGTACTTC
cdr3_aa: CASSPGTGDATTQYF

v_call: TRBV5-1
d_call: -
clone_size: -
j_call: TRBJ2-7
cdr3_nt: TGCGCCAGCAGCTTGAACCCGGGACAAGAGCAGTACTTC
cdr3_aa: CASSLNPGQEQYF

v_call: TRBV3-1/TRBV3-2
d_call: -
clone_size: -
j_call: TRBJ1-6
cdr3_nt: TGTGCCAGCAGCCGCGGGCTCTTCGCAAGTAATTCACCCCTCCACTTT
cdr3_aa: CASSRGLFASNSPLHF

v_call: TRBV3-1/TRBV3-2
d_call: TRBD2
clone_size: -
j_call: TRBJ2-3
cdr3_nt: TGTGCCAGCAGCCAAGGGTTCGGACTAGCGGGCACAGATACGCAGTATTTT
cdr3_aa: CASSQGFGLAGTDTQYF

v_call: TRBV5-1
d_call: -
clone_size: -
j_call: TRBJ1-4
cdr3_nt: TGCGCCAGCAGCTTACAGGGCGTTAATGAAAAACTGTTTTTT
cdr3_aa: CASSLQGVNEKLFF

v_call: TRBV10-2
d_call: -
clone_size: -
j_call: TRBJ1-1
cdr3_nt: TGCGCCAGCAGTGAGCCAGGCATGAACACTGAAGCTTTCTTT
cdr3_aa: CASSEPGMNTEAFF

v_call: TRBV7-2
d_call: -
clone_size: -
j_call: TRBJ2-7
cdr3_nt: TGTGCCAGCAGCTCCCTCAGCTACGAGCAGTACTTC
cdr3_aa: CASSSLSYEQYF

v_call: TRBV5-4
d_call: TRBD1
clone_size: few
j_call: TRBJ1-2
cdr3_nt: TGTGCCAGCAGCTTACAGGGGGCGAGTGGCTACACCTTC
cdr3_aa: CASSLQGASGYTF

v_call: TRBV28
d_call: -
clone_size: -
j_call: TRBJ1-2
cdr3_nt: TGTGCCAGCAGTTCAAACTATGGCTACACCTTC
cdr3_aa: CASSSNYGYTF

v_call: TRBV6-2/TRBV6-3
d_call: -
clone_size: medium-sized
j_call: TRBJ1-2
cdr3_nt: TGTGCCAGCAGTTACTCGATGGGAGATGGCTACACCTTC
cdr3_aa: CASSYSMGDGYTF

v_call: TRBV19
d_call: -
clone_size: -
j_call: TRBJ2-5
cdr3_nt: TGTGCCAGTAGTATAGGTCTGGAGACCCAGTACTTC
cdr3_aa: CASSIGLETQYF

v_call: TRBV5-1
d_call: -
clone_size: -
j_call: TRBJ2-7
cdr3_nt: TGCGCCAGCAGCTTTGGGCCAGGGGAGCCCTACGAGCAGTACTTC
cdr3_aa: CASSFGPGEPYEQYF

v_call: TRBV2
d_call: -
clone_size: few
j_call: TRBJ1-5
cdr3_nt: TGTGCCAGCAGGAGGGGGGGGAGTAGCAATCAGCCCCAGCATTTT
cdr3_aa: CASRRGGSSNQPQHF

v_call: TRBV5-1
d_call: TRBD2
clone_size: -
j_call: TRBJ2-3
cdr3_nt: TGCGCCAGCAGCTTGGGACTAGCGGGGGGATACACAGATACGCAGTATTTT
cdr3_aa: CASSLGLAGGYTDTQYF

v_call: TRBV30
d_call: -
clone_size: -
j_call: TRBJ2-2
cdr3_nt: TGTGCCTGGAGTGGCGGGAACACCGGGGAGCTGTTTTTT
cdr3_aa: CAWSGGNTGELFF

v_call: TRBV6-2/TRBV6-3
d_call: TRBD1
clone_size: -
j_call: TRBJ1-4
cdr3_nt: TGTGCCAGCAGTTACTCGCGGAACCGACCGGGACAGGGTGGAGAAAAACTGTTTTTT
cdr3_aa: CASSYSRNRPGQGGEKLFF

v_call: TRBV2
d_call: TRBD1
clone_size: -
j_call: TRBJ2-2
cdr3_nt: TGTGCCAGCAGTGTGGGACAGGGTATCACCGGGGAGCTGTTTTTT
cdr3_aa: CASSVGQGITGELFF

v_call: TRBV10-1
d_call: TRBD1
clone_size: -
j_call: TRBJ1-2
cdr3_nt: TGCGCCAGCAGAACCCGGGACAGGGGGCGTCGGGGCTATGGCTACACCTTC
cdr3_aa: CASRTRDRGRRGYGYTF

v_call: TRBV5-1
d_call: TRBD1
clone_size: -
j_call: TRBJ2-3
cdr3_nt: TGCGCCAGCAGTCGACAGGGTTCCACAGATACGCAGTATTTT
cdr3_aa: CASSRQGSTDTQYF

v_call: TRBV6-5
d_call: -
clone_size: -
j_call: TRBJ1-1
cdr3_nt: TGTGCCAGCAGCTGGGGGGGGCATCGAGCTTTCTTT
cdr3_aa: CASSWGGHRAFF

v_call: TRBV7-2
d_call: TRBD2
clone_size: -
j_call: TRBJ2-7
cdr3_nt: TGTGCCAGCAGCTTTCTAGCGGGGGACTCCTACGAGCAGTACTTC
cdr3_aa: CASSFLAGDSYEQYF

v_call: TRBV3-1/TRBV3-2
d_call: TRBD1
clone_size: -
j_call: TRBJ1-4
cdr3_nt: TGTGCCAGCAGCCCCAATTGGGGACAGGGCCTTAATGAAAAACTGTTTTTT
cdr3_aa: CASSPNWGQGLNEKLFF

v_call: TRBV9
d_call: -
clone_size: -
j_call: TRBJ2-7
cdr3_nt: TGTGCCAGCAGCGTAGGAGTGGGGCCCCCTTCGTGGCAGTACTTC
cdr3_aa: CASSVGVGPPSWQYF

v_call: TRBV25-1
d_call: -
clone_size: -
j_call: TRBJ1-2
cdr3_nt: TGTGCCAGCAGTCCGGGGGACTATGGCTACACCTTC
cdr3_aa: CASSPGDYGYTF

v_call: TRBV5-1
d_call: TRBD2
clone_size: -
j_call: TRBJ2-1
cdr3_nt: TGCGCCAGCAAGGGGCTAGCGGTTAATGAGCAGTTCTTC
cdr3_aa: CASKGLAVNEQFF

v_call: TRBV30
d_call: -
clone_size: few
j_call: TRBJ1-5
cdr3_nt: TGTGCCTGGAGTGTTGACAGAAGGCGCAATCAGCCCCAGCATTTT
cdr3_aa: CAWSVDRRRNQPQHF

v_call: TRBV19
d_call: TRBD1
clone_size: -
j_call: TRBJ2-7
cdr3_nt: TGTGCCAGTAGTAAAGGACAGGGGCAGTACGAGCAGTACTTC
cdr3_aa: CASSKGQGQYEQYF

v_call: TRBV6-1
d_call: TRBD1
clone_size: -
j_call: TRBJ1-5
cdr3_nt: TGTGCCAGTAGTGACACCGGGACAGGGGTTAGTCAGCCCCAGCATTTT
cdr3_aa: CASSDTGTGVSQPQHF

v_call: TRBV2
d_call: -
clone_size: -
j_call: TRBJ2-4
cdr3_nt: TGTGCCAGCAGTGATCTAGCCAAAAACATTCAGTACTTC
cdr3_aa: CASSDLAKNIQYF

v_call: TRBV6-2/TRBV6-3
d_call: -
clone_size: -
j_call: TRBJ2-1
cdr3_nt: TGTGCCAGCAGTTACGCTAGGCAGGGCAGGAGTGAGCAGTTCTTC
cdr3_aa: CASSYARQGRSEQFF

v_call: TRBV18
d_call: TRBD1
clone_size: -
j_call: TRBJ1-4
cdr3_nt: TGTGCCAGCTCACCCGGGACAGATGAAAAACTGTTTTTT
cdr3_aa: CASSPGTDEKLFF

v_call: TRBV7-8
d_call: TRBD1
clone_size: -
j_call: TRBJ1-2
cdr3_nt: TGTGCCAGCAGCTTAGGGGGCCCCGGGACAGCTAACTATGGCTACACCTTC
cdr3_aa: CASSLGGPGTANYGYTF

v_call: TRBV7-2
d_call: TRBD2
clone_size: -
j_call: TRBJ2-3
cdr3_nt: TGTGCCAGCAGCTTAGTCGGGGGGGACACAGATACGCAGTATTTT
cdr3_aa: CASSLVGGDTDTQYF

v_call: TRBV24-1
d_call: TRBD1
clone_size: -
j_call: TRBJ2-5
cdr3_nt: TGTGCCACCAGACAGGGGATTGGGGAGACCCAGTACTTC
cdr3_aa: CATRQGIGETQYF

v_call: TRBV28
d_call: -
clone_size: -
j_call: TRBJ1-2
cdr3_nt: TGTGCCAGCAGTTTATATGTCCAGTCCTATGGCTACACCTTC
cdr3_aa: CASSLYVQSYGYTF

v_call: TRBV5-6
d_call: -
clone_size: -
j_call: TRBJ2-3
cdr3_nt: TGTGCCAGCAGCCCCATTCTAGAAAATACGCAGTATTTT
cdr3_aa: CASSPILENTQYF

v_call: TRBV30
d_call: TRBD1
clone_size: -
j_call: TRBJ1-4
cdr3_nt: TGTGCCTGGAGTCGTCAGGGGGCCACGCGGGGTGAAAAACTGTTTTTT
cdr3_aa: CAWSRQGATRGEKLFF

v_call: TRBV19
d_call: TRBD1
clone_size: -
j_call: TRBJ1-6
cdr3_nt: TGTGCCAGTAGTATGAGGACAGGGCCTAATTCACCCCTCCACTTT
cdr3_aa: CASSMRTGPNSPLHF

v_call: TRBV3-1/TRBV3-2
d_call: -
clone_size: -
j_call: TRBJ1-6
cdr3_nt: TGTGCCAGTCAGGTCGGAAATTCACCCCTCCACTTT
cdr3_aa: CASQVGNSPLHF

v_call: TRBV2
d_call: -
clone_size: -
j_call: TRBJ1-2
cdr3_nt: TGTGCCAGCAGTCCGGACAGCTATGGCTACACCTTC
cdr3_aa: CASSPDSYGYTF

v_call: TRBV18
d_call: TRBD1
clone_size: -
j_call: TRBJ2-7
cdr3_nt: TGTGCCAGCTCACCGGGGACAGGGATGGCCGAGCAGTACTTC
cdr3_aa: CASSPGTGMAEQYF

v_call: TRBV5-4
d_call: -
clone_size: -
j_call: TRBJ2-1
cdr3_nt: TGTGCCAGCAGCTTGGGAACAAGCTACAATGAGCAGTTCTTC
cdr3_aa: CASSLGTSYNEQFF

v_call: TRBV7-9
d_call: -
clone_size: once
j_call: TRBJ1-3
cdr3_nt: TGTGCCAGCAGCCTCCTTGGAGTTTCTGGAAACACCATATATTTT
cdr3_aa: CASSLLGVSGNTIYF

v_call: TRBV6-6
d_call: -
clone_size: -
j_call: TRBJ2-7
cdr3_nt: TGTGCCAGCAGGGAACGAACTAGTTACGAGCAGTACTTC
cdr3_aa: CASRERTSYEQYF